The TCR beta chain under discussion was sequenced for a study of response to subunit inactivated influenza vaccine. Trimming at V came to 3 bases and at J to 3 bases, leaving 6 bases not matched to a gene. CDR1 is DFQATT, CDR2 SNEGSKA, per germline (reference sequence). The CDR3 sequence is 14 residues long. This clonotype showed up just a few times. TCRdb passed the RT-PCR reads through MiXCR, listing each CDR3 protein once. The sample lists about 570,000 distinct CDR3 sequences, roughly 12% occurring once. This sample was shared with a second study, whose subject was T cells expressing NK-cell markers. That study adds: For TCR beta, cDNA was produced by 5'RACE template switching with UMIs. Uncertainty persisted over the HCMV specificity of expanded NKG2C+ T cell clones.

Sequenced material: PBMCs from blood, taken on the day of vaccination. The origin of this receptor is a man aged 45-65 years who received an inactivated influenza vaccine. The V gene is TRBV20-1, the J gene TRBJ2-7, with TRBD2 matching over 9 bases. The CDR3 loop is CSARGLAVYYEQYF. CDR3 DNA: TGCAGTGCTAGGGGACTAGCTGTTTACTACGAGCAGTACTTC.